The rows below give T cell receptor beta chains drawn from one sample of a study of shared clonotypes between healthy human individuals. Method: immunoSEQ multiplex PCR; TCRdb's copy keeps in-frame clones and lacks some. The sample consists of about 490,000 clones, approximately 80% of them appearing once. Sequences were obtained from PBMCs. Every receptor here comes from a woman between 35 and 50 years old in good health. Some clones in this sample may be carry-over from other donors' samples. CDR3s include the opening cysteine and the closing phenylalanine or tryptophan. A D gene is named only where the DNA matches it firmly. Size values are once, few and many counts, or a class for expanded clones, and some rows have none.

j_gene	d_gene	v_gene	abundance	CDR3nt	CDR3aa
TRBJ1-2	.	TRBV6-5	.	TGTGCCAGCAGGCCCCTGGGGGACTATGGCTACACCTTC	CASRPLGDYGYTF
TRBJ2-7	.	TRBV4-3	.	TGCGCCAGCAGCCAAGGAGCGTCCTACGAGCAGTACTTC	CASSQGASYEQYF
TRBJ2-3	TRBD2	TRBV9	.	TGTGCCAGCAGCTCCGGACACGCGGGAGGGCCGGGTACGCAGTATTTT	CASSSGHAGGPGTQYF
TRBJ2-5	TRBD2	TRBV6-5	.	TGTGCCAGCAGCCCCGGGACTAGCGGGAGAAAGACCCAGTACTTC	CASSPGTSGRKTQYF
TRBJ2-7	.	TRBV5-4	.	TGTGCCAGCAGCTTAGCGGTTAGCGGTGGGGCCCAGAACTTC	CASSLAVSGGAQNF
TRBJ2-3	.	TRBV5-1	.	TGCGCCAGCAGCCTAGGACTCAGCACAGATACGCAGTATTTT	CASSLGLSTDTQYF
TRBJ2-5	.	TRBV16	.	TGTGCCAGCAGACAACAAAGAGAATGGGGTCAAGAGACCCAGTACTTC	CASRQQREWGQETQYF
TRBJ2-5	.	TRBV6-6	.	TGTGCCACCGCGCCCCCAATAGAAGAGACCCAGTACTTC	CATAPPIEETQYF
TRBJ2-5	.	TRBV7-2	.	TGTGCCAGCAGCCCTGGGACCCAACGAGAGAGCCAGTACTTC	CASSPGTQRESQYF
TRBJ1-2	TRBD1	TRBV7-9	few	TGTGCCAGCAGCTTAATACAGGGGGATGGCTACACCTTC	CASSLIQGDGYTF
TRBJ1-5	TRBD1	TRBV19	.	TGTGCCAGTATTCCGACAGGGGGTAATCAGCCCCAGCATTTT	CASIPTGGNQPQHF
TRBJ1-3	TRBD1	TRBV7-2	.	TGTGCCAGCAGTTTTACGACAGGGGCTGGAAACACCATATATTTT	CASSFTTGAGNTIYF
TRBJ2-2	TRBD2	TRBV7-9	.	TGTGCCAGCAGCAAGGGACTAGCGGGAGTATTCGGGGAGCTGTTTTTT	CASSKGLAGVFGELFF
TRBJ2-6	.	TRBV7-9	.	TGTGCCAGCAGCCACCTTTCTGGGGCCAACGTCCTGACTTTC	CASSHLSGANVLTF
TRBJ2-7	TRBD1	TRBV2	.	TGTGCCAGCAGTGACGGACAGGGAGACTCCTACGAGCAGTACTTC	CASSDGQGDSYEQYF
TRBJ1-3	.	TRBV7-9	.	TGTGCCAGCAGCTTCCGGGGAGACGGAAACACCATATATTTT	CASSFRGDGNTIYF
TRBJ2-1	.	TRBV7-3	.	TGTGCCAGCAGCTTAAGCGGTAGCGGCCCCTACAATGAGCAGTTCTTC	CASSLSGSGPYNEQFF